This entry describes one T cell receptor (beta chain). The antigen is unknown. The source of the sample is a study of T cell responses to AZD1222 COVID-19 vaccine. Study findings and constraints: Every sample of the repertoires postdated the peak T cell response. Among AZD1222 vaccinees, only six or seven were seropositive at baseline. As reported, nearly half of all spike-specific TCRs target variant regions that are unmutated. Across spike, vaccine-associated CD4 TCRs were found, dominant at 160-218 and 743-854.

Looked up from germline, CDR1 is SGDLS and CDR2 is YYNGEE. CDR3 size: 14 residues. Trimming stripped 6 bases from V and 1 base from J, with 13 bases between. Assay: immunoSEQ multiplex PCR; the TCRdb copy retains only in-frame clones and omits some. The sample carries 130,000 or so clones, around 84% recorded once. Material: peripheral blood, obtained 28 days after the second AZD1222 dose. The TCR sequence derives from an adult who received the AZD1222 COVID-19 vaccine. The chain carries TRBV9 and TRBJ1-1; possible D gene TRBD1, 6 bases. CDR3 sequence reads: CASTRQGTNTEAFF. As DNA, the CDR3 is TGTGCCAGCACCCGGCAGGGGACGAACACTGAAGCTTTCTTT.